The 14 T cell receptor beta chains below were found in one sample sequenced in a study of cytomegalovirus exposure and HLA in healthy donors. This PCR relied on a set of 60 Vbeta primers and 13 Jbeta primers. Profiled with immunoSEQ multiplex PCR; TCRdb holds only in-frame clones, not every one. The table has fewer than 200,000 clones, approximately 79% seen once. Sequenced material: PBMCs. These TCRs come from a woman aged 50 to 65 in good health and CMV-seropositive.

In this sample, this clone turned up a few times. The chain joins TRBV2 to TRBJ1-6, with 7 bases aligning to TRBD1. CDR1 is SNHLY and CDR2 is FYNNEI in the germline V gene. The J segment lost 4 bases and the V segment lost 6 bases, leaving 3 bases of the junction unmatched. This CDR3 is built from 14 residues. This CDR3 is CASSPGQYNSPLHF. CDR3 coding DNA: TGTGCCAGCAGCCCGGGACAGTATAATTCACCCCTCCACTTT.

The CDR3 loop is CASRSADNLYEQYF. For the CDR3, the DNA is TGTGCCAGCAGATCAGCCGACAACCTCTACGAGCAGTACTTC. V is TRBV2 and J is TRBJ2-7; D uncertain. Per the germline V gene, CDR1 is SNHLY and CDR2 is FYNNEI. The V end lost 6 bases, the J end lost 3 bases, and 15 bases lay between the germline ends. The length of the CDR3 is 14 residues. The full variable domain, completed using reference TRBV2 and TRBJ2-7, is EPEVTQTPSHQVTQMGQEVILRCVPISNHLYFYWYRQILGQKVEFLVSFYNNEISEKSEIFDDQFSVERPDGSNFTLKIRSTKLEDSAMYFCASRSADNLYEQYFGPGTRLTVT.

The chain employs TRBV18 and TRBJ1-1; D is perhaps TRBD1 (5 bases). V gave up 6 bases and J gave up 4 bases, with 21 bases separating them. The CDR3 has 16 amino acids. The germline gives CDR1 KGHSH, CDR2 LQKENI. The CDR3, as DNA: TGTGCCAGCTCCCTGGGTGGGGCGCGCAGTAGCACTGAAGCTTTCTTT. Protein product: CASSLGGARSSTEAFF.

V usage is TRBV7-2 and J usage is TRBJ1-1, with D possibly TRBD1 on 5 matching bases. V lost 3 bases, J lost 5 bases, and 13 bases lay in between. CDR1 and CDR2 from the germline V gene are SGHTA and FQGNSA. This CDR3 has 14 residues. Written as DNA, the CDR3 is TGTGCCAGCAGCTTTAGGGGCGCCGAAACTGAAGCTTTCTTT. Translated, it gives CASSFRGAETEAFF.

The chain joins TRBV11-2 to TRBJ1-1, with a possible D match to TRBD1 (5 bases). Looked up from germline, CDR1 is SGHAT and CDR2 is FQNNGV. Trimming stripped 2 bases from V and 0 bases from J, with 10 bases between. CDR3 length: 15 amino acids. CDR3 in DNA: TGTGCCAGCAGCTTATCGAACAGGATGAACACTGAAGCTTTCTTT. Residues: CASSLSNRMNTEAFF.

This chain uses TRBV10-3 with TRBJ1-2; 8 bases line up with TRBD1. Germline-derived CDR1 and CDR2 are ENHRY and SYGVKD. The junction had 12 bases not matched to a gene; V was cut back by 4 bases and J by 5 bases. The CDR3 has 16 residues. The CDR3 sequence is CAISASDRGINYGYTF. The CDR3 nucleotides read TGTGCCATCAGTGCTTCTGACAGGGGAATTAATTATGGCTACACCTTC.

The chain joins TRBV4-3 to TRBJ2-4; 7 bases agree with TRBD2. CDR1 LGHNA and CDR2 YSLEER come from the germline V gene. V lost 0 bases, J lost 5 bases, and 7 bases stayed unmatched. The length of the CDR3 is 16 residues. As DNA, the CDR3 is TGCGCCAGCAGCCAAGATCGGTGGCTAGCGGAAAACATTCAGTACTTC. This translates into CASSQDRWLAENIQYF.

CDR3 DNA: TGTGCCAGCAGTTTAAGACAGGGAGAGGATCAGCCCCAGCATTTT. Translating gives CASSLRQGEDQPQHF. The rearrangement uses TRBV27 and TRBJ1-5; 7 bases are shared with TRBD1. V was clipped by 2 bases and J by 5 bases; unmatched bases: 6. The V gene's germline CDR1 is MNHEY and CDR2 SMNVEV (reference sequence). The CDR3 totals 15 residues.

The gene calls are TRBV10-2 and TRBJ2-3, with 14 bases lining up with TRBD2. With V trimmed by 6 bases and J by 1 base, 9 bases remained unmatched. The length of the CDR3 is 18 residues. CDR1 WSHSY and CDR2 SAAADI come from the germline V gene. CDR3 amino acids: CASRHGTSGRGGTDTQYF. CDR3 nucleotide sequence: TGCGCCAGCAGACACGGGACTAGCGGGAGAGGTGGCACAGATACGCAGTATTTT.

The V and J genes are TRBV4-3 and TRBJ1-2; D remains ambiguous. The CDR3 contains 16 residues. Germline V gene sequence: CDR1 LGHNA, CDR2 YSLEER. The ends were cut back, 4 bases at V and 4 bases at J, with 19 bases in the middle. Written as DNA, the CDR3 is TGCGCCAGCAGCCCCGAATGGAGGCGCCGGGGCTATGGCTACACCTTC. Protein: CASSPEWRRRGYGYTF.

The CDR3 DNA reads TGCAGCGTGGAGACAGGGAACTATGGCTACACCTTC. Amino acid sequence: CSVETGNYGYTF. V usage is TRBV29-1 and J usage is TRBJ1-2; TRBD1 aligns across 7 bases. V dropped 6 bases and J dropped 2; count of bases not matched to a gene: 3. Per germline, CDR1 SQVTM and CDR2 ANQGSEA. CDR3 length equals 12 residues.

This sequence joins TRBV7-8 and TRBJ1-1; maybe TRBD1 (5 bases). Trimming took 5 bases from V and 11 from J, leaving 18 bases between them. The V gene's germline CDR1 is SGHVS and CDR2 FQNEAQ. The CDR3 runs 13 residues. The CDR3 nucleotides read TGTGCCAGCAGCCCAATCGGGGGACTTGAGGCTTTCTTT. It encodes CASSPIGGLEAFF.

In DNA form, the CDR3 reads TGTGCCAGCAGCTTGAATGGCGACATGAACACTGAAGCTTTCTTT. Its protein product is CASSLNGDMNTEAFF. The chain employs TRBV5-4 and TRBJ1-1, with D unclear. This CDR3 region has 15 residues. From germline, CDR1 is SGHNT and CDR2 YYREEE (reference sequence). Trimming left V 1 base short and J 0 bases short, with 10 bases between.

The gene calls are TRBV9 and TRBJ2-1; no clear D. CDR3 size: 13 residues. V shed 1 base and J shed 4 bases, with 6 bases lying between them. Germline assignment: CDR1 SGDLS and CDR2 YYNGEE. CDR3 in amino acids: CASSVQSYNEQFF. As DNA, the CDR3 is TGTGCCAGCAGCGTACAGTCTTACAATGAGCAGTTCTTC.